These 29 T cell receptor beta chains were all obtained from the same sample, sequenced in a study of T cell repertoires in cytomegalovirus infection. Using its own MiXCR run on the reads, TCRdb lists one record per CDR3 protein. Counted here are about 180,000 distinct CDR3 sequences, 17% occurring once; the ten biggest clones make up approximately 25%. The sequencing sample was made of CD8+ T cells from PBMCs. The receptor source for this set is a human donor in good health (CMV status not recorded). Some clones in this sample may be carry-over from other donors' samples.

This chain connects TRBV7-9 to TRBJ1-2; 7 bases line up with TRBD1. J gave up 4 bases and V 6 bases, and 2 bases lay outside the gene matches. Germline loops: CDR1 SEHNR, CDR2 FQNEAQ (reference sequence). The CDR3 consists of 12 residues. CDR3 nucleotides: TGTGCCAGCAGTACAGGGGCCTATGGCTACACCTTC. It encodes CASSTGAYGYTF.

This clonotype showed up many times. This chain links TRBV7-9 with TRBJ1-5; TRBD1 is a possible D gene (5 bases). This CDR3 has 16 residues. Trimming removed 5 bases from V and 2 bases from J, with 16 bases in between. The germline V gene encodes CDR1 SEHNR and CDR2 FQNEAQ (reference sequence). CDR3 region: CASSGGGGDGNQPQHF. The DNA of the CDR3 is TGTGCCAGCAGCGGCGGGGGGGGTGATGGCAATCAGCCCCAGCATTTT.

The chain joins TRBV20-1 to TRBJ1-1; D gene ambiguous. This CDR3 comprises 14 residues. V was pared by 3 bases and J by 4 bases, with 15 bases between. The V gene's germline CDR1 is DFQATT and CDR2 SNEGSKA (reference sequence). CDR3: CSARGGKWITEAFF. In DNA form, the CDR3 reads TGCAGTGCTAGGGGAGGGAAATGGATCACTGAAGCTTTCTTT.

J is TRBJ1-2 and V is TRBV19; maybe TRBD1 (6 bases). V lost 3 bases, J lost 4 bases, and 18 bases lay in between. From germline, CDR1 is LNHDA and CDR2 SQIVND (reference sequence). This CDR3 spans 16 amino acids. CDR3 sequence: CASSINPGQQRYGYTF. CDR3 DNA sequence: TGTGCCAGTAGTATCAACCCGGGACAACAGCGCTATGGCTACACCTTC.

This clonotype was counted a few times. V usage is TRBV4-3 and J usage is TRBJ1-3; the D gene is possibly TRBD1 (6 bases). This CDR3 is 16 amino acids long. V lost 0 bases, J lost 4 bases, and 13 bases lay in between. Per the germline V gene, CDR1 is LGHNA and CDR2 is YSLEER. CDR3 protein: CASSQDRGTRGNTIYF. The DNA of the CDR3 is TGCGCCAGCAGCCAAGATAGGGGGACAAGGGGAAACACCATATATTTT.

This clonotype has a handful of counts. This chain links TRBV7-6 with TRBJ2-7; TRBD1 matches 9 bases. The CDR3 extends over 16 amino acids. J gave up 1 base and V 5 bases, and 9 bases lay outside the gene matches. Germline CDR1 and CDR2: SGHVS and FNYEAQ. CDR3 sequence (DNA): TGTGCCAGCAGCCCGAGGACAGGGGTTATGTCCTACGAGCAGTACTTC. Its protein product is CASSPRTGVMSYEQYF.

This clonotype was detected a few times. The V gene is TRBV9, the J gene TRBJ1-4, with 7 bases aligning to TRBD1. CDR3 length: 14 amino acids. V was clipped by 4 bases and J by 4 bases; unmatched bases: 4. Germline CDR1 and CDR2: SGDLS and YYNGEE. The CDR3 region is CASSSGTDNEKLFF. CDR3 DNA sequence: TGTGCCAGCAGCTCCGGGACAGATAATGAAAAACTGTTTTTT.

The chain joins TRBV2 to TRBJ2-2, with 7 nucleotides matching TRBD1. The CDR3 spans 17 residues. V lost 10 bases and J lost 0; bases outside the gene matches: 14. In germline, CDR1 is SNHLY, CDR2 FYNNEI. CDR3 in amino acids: CATKGLLRGPNTGELFF. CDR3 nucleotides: TGTGCCACTAAAGGTCTTTTAAGGGGGCCGAACACCGGGGAGCTGTTTTTT.

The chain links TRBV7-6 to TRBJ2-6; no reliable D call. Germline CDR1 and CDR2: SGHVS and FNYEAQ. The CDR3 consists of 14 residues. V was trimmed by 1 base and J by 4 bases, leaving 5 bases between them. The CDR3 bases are TGTGCCAGCAGCTTAGAAGGGGGGGCCAACGTCCTGACTTTC. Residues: CASSLEGGANVLTF.

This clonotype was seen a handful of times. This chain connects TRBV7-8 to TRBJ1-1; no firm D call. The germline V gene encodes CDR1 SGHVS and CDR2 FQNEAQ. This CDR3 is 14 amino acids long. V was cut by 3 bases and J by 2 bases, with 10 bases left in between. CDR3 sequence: CASSFSPSNTEAFF. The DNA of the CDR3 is TGTGCCAGCAGCTTCAGTCCTAGCAACACTGAAGCTTTCTTT.

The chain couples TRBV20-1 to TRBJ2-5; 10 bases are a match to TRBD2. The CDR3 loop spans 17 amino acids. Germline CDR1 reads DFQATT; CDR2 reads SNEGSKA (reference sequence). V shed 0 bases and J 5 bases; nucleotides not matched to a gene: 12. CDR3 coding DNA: TGCAGTGCTAGAGACCCAGCCAGCGGGGGGGCCTTGGAGACCCAGTACTTC. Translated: CSARDPASGGALETQYF.

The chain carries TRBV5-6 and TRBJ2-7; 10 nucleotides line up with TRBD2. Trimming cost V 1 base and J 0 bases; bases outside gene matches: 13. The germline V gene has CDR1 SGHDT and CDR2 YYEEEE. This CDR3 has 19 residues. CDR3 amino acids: CASSLSVTSGVPSSYEQYF. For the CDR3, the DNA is TGTGCCAGCAGCTTGTCGGTAACTAGCGGGGTCCCGAGCTCCTACGAGCAGTACTTC.

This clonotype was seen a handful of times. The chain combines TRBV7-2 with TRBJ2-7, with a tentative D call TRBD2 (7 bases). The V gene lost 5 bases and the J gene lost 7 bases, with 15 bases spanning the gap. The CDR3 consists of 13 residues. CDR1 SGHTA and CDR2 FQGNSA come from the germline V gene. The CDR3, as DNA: TGTGCCAGCAGCGAGCCGGGGGGCAATGAGCAGTACTTC. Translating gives CASSEPGGNEQYF.

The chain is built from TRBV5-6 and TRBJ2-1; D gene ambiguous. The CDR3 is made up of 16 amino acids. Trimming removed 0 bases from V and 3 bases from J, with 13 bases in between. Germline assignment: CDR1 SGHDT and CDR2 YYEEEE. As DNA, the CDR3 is TGTGCCAGCAGCTTGGAGGTTGGGCAAAGCTACAATGAGCAGTTCTTC. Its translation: CASSLEVGQSYNEQFF.

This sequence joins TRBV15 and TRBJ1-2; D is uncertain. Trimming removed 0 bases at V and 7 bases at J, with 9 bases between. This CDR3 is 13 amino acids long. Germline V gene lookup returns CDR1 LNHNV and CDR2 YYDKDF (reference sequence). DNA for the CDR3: TGTGCCACCAGCAGAGATTTCACAGCTGGCTACACCTTC. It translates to CATSRDFTAGYTF.

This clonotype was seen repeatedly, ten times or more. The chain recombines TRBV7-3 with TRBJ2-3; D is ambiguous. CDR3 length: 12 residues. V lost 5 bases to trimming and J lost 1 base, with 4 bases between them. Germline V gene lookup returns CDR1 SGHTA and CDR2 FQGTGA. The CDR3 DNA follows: TGTGCCAGCAGCCGGGGCACAGATACGCAGTATTTT. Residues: CASSRGTDTQYF.

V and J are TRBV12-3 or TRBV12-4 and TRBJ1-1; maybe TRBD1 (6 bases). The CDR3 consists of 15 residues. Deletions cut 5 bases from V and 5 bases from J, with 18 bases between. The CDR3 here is CASSHTEGVGTEAFF. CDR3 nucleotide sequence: TGTGCCAGCAGTCACACGGAGGGGGTCGGTACTGAAGCTTTCTTT.

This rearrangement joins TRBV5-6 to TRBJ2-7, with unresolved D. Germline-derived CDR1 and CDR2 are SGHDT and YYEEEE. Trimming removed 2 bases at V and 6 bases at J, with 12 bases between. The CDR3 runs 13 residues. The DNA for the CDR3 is TGTGCCAGCAGCTTAGGGTCCCCCGGCGAGCAGTACTTC. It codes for CASSLGSPGEQYF.

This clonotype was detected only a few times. CDR3 bases: TGTGCCAGCAGTCCGGACGGATCTAATGAAAAACTGTTTTTT. Translating gives CASSPDGSNEKLFF. The chain recombines TRBV12-3 or TRBV12-4 with TRBJ1-4; D ambiguous. V was pared by 5 bases and J by 3 bases, with 10 bases between. This CDR3 has 14 residues.

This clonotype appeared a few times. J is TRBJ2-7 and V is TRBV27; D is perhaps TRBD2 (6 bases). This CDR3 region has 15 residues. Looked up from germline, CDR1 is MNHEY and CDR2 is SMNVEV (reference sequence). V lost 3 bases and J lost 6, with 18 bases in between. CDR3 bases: TGTGCCAGCAGTTTCGGCCAGGGAGGTCGCCGCGAGCAGTACTTC. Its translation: CASSFGQGGRREQYF.

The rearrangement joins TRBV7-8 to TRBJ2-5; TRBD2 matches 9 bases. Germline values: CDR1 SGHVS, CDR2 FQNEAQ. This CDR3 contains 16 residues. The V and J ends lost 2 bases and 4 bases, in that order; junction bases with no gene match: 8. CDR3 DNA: TGTGCCAGCAGCTTATTAGGCGGGGGGGCCGGAGAGACCCAGTACTTC. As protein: CASSLLGGGAGETQYF.

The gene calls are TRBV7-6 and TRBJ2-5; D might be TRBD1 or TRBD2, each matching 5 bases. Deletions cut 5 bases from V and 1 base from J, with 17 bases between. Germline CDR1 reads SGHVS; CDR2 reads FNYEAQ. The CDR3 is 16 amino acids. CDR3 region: CASSRAVGEFQETQYF. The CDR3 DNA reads TGTGCCAGCAGCCGGGCGGTGGGGGAGTTCCAAGAGACCCAGTACTTC.

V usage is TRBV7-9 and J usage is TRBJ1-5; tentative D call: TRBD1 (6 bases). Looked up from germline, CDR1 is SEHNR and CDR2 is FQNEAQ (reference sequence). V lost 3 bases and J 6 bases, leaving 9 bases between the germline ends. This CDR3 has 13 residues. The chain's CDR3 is CASSLGATQPQHF. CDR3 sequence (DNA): TGTGCCAGCAGCTTGGGGGCGACTCAGCCCCAGCATTTT.

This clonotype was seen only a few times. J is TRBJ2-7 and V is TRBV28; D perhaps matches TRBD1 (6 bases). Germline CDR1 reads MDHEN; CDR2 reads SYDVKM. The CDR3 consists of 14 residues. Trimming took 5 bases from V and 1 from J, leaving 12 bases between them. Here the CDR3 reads CASSTGDKSYEQYF. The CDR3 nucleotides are TGTGCCAGCAGTACCGGGGACAAATCCTACGAGCAGTACTTC.

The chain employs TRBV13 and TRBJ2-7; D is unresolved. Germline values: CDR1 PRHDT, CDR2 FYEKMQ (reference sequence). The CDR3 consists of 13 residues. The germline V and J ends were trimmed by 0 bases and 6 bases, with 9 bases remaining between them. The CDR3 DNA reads TGTGCCAGCAGCTTAGGTACCGTGGGCGAGCAGTACTTC. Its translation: CASSLGTVGEQYF.

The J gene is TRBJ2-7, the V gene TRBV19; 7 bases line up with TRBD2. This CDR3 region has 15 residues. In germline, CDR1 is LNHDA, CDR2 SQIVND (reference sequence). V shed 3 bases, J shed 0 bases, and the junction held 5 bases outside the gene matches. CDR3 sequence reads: CASSMASGSSYEQYF. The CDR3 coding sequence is TGTGCCAGTAGTATGGCTAGCGGTAGCTCCTACGAGCAGTACTTC.

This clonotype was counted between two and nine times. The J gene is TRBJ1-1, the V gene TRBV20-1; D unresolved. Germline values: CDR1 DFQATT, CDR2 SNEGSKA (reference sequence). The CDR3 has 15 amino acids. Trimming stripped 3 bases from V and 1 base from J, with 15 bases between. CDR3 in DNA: TGCAGTGCTAGGGACCCTGTTCATTCGAACACTGAAGCTTTCTTT. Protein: CSARDPVHSNTEAFF.

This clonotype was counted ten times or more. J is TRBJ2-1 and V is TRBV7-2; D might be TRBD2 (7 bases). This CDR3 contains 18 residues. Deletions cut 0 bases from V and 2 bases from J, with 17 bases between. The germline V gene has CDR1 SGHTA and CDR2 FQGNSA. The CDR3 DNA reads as TGTGCCAGCAGCTTAGCGGGGGCGCGGGACTATACCTACAATGAGCAGTTCTTC. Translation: CASSLAGARDYTYNEQFF.

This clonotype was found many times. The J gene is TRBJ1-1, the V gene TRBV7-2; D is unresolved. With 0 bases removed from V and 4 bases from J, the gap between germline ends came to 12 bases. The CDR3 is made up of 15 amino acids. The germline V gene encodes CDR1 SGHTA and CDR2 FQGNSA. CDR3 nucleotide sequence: TGTGCCAGCAGCTTAGCGCGGGGTCTAGGCACTGAAGCTTTCTTT. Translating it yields CASSLARGLGTEAFF.